These 20 T cell receptor beta chains came from one sample sequenced in a study of siplizumab effects on memory and regulatory T cells (dated by TCRdb to about 2019). The method was the immunoSEQ multiplex PCR assay. In TCRdb, the immuneACCESS table is reduced to in-frame sequences with V and J assigned. These tables do not hold every clone; where another copy was compared, an unresolved V gene accounts for under half, and the others remain unexplained. This sample holds 95,000 to 100,000 clones; around 90% were observed only once. The ten largest account for about 12% of the sample. Source material: non-Treg CD4+ T cells sorted from blood. This specimen's cell subset or site label, per the study, means: FACS-sorted unstimulated CD4+ non-regulatory T cells. The source of these receptors is a human donor in good health.

This sequence joins TRBV30 and TRBJ2-3; D is unclear. Germline values: CDR1 GTSNPN, CDR2 SVGIG (reference sequence). The CDR3 length is 14 residues. V lost 2 bases and J lost 3, with 12 bases in between. The CDR3 DNA sequence: TGTGCCTGGAGTTATAGGGTTGGGACAGATACGCAGTATTTT. Residues: CAWSYRVGTDTQYF.

The rearrangement links TRBV7-2 to TRBJ2-2; no clear D. Germline CDR1 is SGHTA and CDR2 is FQGNSA. The CDR3 is 15 amino acids. Trimming removed 1 base at V and 0 bases at J, with 6 bases between. The CDR3 coding sequence is TGTGCCAGCAGCTTAGGGCGGCCGAACACCGGGGAGCTGTTTTTT. Translated, it gives CASSLGRPNTGELFF.

This chain joins TRBV15 and TRBJ1-3; tentative D call: TRBD1 (5 bases). The CDR3 covers 15 residues. Trimming shortened V by 5 bases and J by 0 bases, and 11 bases separated the two germline ends. The germline CDR1 and CDR2 sequences are LNHNV and YYDKDF (reference sequence). The CDR3 here is CATSGRVLSGNTIYF. CDR3 bases: TGTGCCACCAGCGGCAGGGTCCTCTCTGGAAACACCATATATTTT.

The CDR3 loop is CASSQGLAGGPGTDTQYF. In DNA form, the CDR3 reads TGTGCCAGCAGCCAAGGACTAGCGGGAGGGCCGGGCACAGATACGCAGTATTTT. The rearrangement uses TRBV4-2 and TRBJ2-3; TRBD2 matches 14 bases. The V gene end was trimmed by 1 base and the J gene end by 1 base; junction bases not matched to a gene: 4. The V gene's germline CDR1 is LGHNA and CDR2 YNFKEQ. The CDR3 is 18 amino acids.

This CDR3 reads CASGLVLGLFSKADTEAFF. The CDR3 DNA reads TGTGCTAGTGGTTTGGTACTGGGACTTTTCTCTAAGGCGGACACTGAAGCTTTCTTT. The chain is built from TRBV12-5 and TRBJ1-1, with D possibly matching TRBD1 (5 bases). CDR1 is LGHNT and CDR2 is FRNRAP in the germline V gene. The CDR3 is made up of 19 amino acids. Deletions cut 0 bases from V and 3 bases from J, with 23 bases between.

V usage is TRBV5-4 and J usage is TRBJ2-1; the D is unclear. This CDR3 is built from 14 residues. V lost 6 bases and J 0 bases, leaving 10 bases between the germline ends. Germline V lookup: CDR1 SGHNT, CDR2 YYREEE (reference sequence). The CDR3 DNA is TGTGCCAGCACACTCGCTGGCTCCTACAATGAGCAGTTCTTC. It is translated as CASTLAGSYNEQFF.

The rearrangement uses TRBV2 and TRBJ1-1; 8 nucleotides agree with TRBD1. The V gene end was trimmed by 8 bases and the J gene end by 8 bases; junction bases not matched to a gene: 10. The CDR3 spans 13 residues. From germline, CDR1 is SNHLY and CDR2 FYNNEI. The CDR3 sequence: CASQGALNGEAFF. In DNA, the CDR3 is TGTGCCAGCCAGGGGGCCTTAAACGGGGAAGCTTTCTTT.

The genes are TRBV5-1 and TRBJ2-1, with D unclear. Per the germline V gene, CDR1 is SGHRS and CDR2 is YFSETQ. The CDR3 is 14 amino acids. V dropped 4 bases and J dropped 6 bases, with 14 bases sitting between them. The CDR3 region is CASSLVPMTNEQFF. The CDR3 DNA sequence: TGCGCCAGCAGCCTTGTCCCTATGACCAATGAGCAGTTCTTC.

The chain links TRBV4-3 to TRBJ2-7; 11 bases are shared with TRBD2. CDR3 length: 16 amino acids. V was pared by 0 bases and J by 7 bases, with 8 bases of the junction left unmatched. Germline CDR1 reads LGHNA; CDR2 reads YSLEER. The CDR3 nucleotides are TGCGCCAGCAGCCAAGATTATAGCGGGAGGGTGAGGGAGCAGTACTTC. As protein: CASSQDYSGRVREQYF.

The chain is built from TRBV21-1 and TRBJ2-3; the table's D call, TRBD2, was not checked against the DNA. TRBV21-1 is shown as a pseudogene. CDR3 length: 16 amino acids. For the CDR3, the DNA is TGTGCCAGCAGCACTTTACGGACTAGCGGCACAGATACGCAGTATTTT. Its protein product is CASSTLRTSGTDTQYF.

This chain joins TRBV6-5 and TRBJ1-5; D unresolved. CDR3 length: 15 amino acids. V was shortened by 4 bases and J by 0 bases, with 10 bases between the two germline ends. Per the germline V gene, CDR1 is MNHEY and CDR2 is SVGAGI. CDR3 coding DNA: TGTGCCAGCAGTTTGGACCGAAATAGCAATCAGCCCCAGCATTTT. Amino acid sequence: CASSLDRNSNQPQHF.

CDR3 sequence (DNA): TGTGCCAGCAGTGGACAGCCCCTTTCCCATGGCTACACCTTC. Translation: CASSGQPLSHGYTF. J is TRBJ1-2 and V is TRBV6-1; D is possibly TRBD1 (5 bases). The germline V and J ends were trimmed by 4 bases and 6 bases, with 15 bases remaining between them. The CDR3 totals 14 residues. The germline CDR1 and CDR2 sequences are MNHNS and SASEGT.

V gene TRBV28 combines with J gene TRBJ2-2; D call uncertain. The CDR3 spans 12 residues. Between the trimmed V and J ends, which lost 7 bases and 5 bases, there was a span of 8 bases. Germline CDR1 and CDR2: MDHEN and SYDVKM. CDR3 DNA: TGTGCCAGCACCCGCGAGACCGGGGAGCTGTTTTTT. This gives the protein CASTRETGELFF.

The chain combines TRBV4-1 with TRBJ2-3; D unclear. V was cut by 0 bases and J by 1 base, with 8 bases left in between. Germline-derived CDR1 and CDR2 are MGHRA and YSYEKL. The CDR3 length is 15 residues. The CDR3 protein is CASSQDSRRTDTQYF. CDR3 coding DNA: TGCGCCAGCAGCCAAGACTCTAGGCGCACAGATACGCAGTATTTT.

The chain uses TRBV7-6 and TRBJ2-7; a weak D match, TRBD2 (6 bases). The germline V gene encodes CDR1 SGHVS and CDR2 FNYEAQ. The CDR3 covers 13 residues. The V gene lost 4 bases and the J gene lost 1 base, with 8 bases spanning the gap. For the CDR3, the DNA is TGTGCCAGCAGCTGGGGGGAGTCCTACGAGCAGTACTTC. The encoded protein is CASSWGESYEQYF.

The chain has TRBV5-5 and TRBJ2-2; 10 bases are shared with TRBD2. The V gene end was trimmed by 0 bases and the J gene end by 2 bases; junction bases not matched to a gene: 7. CDR3 length: 18 residues. Germline CDR1 and CDR2: SGHKS and YYEKEE (reference sequence). This CDR3 reads CASSLALTSGTNTGELFF. As DNA, the CDR3 is TGTGCCAGCAGCTTGGCCTTAACTAGCGGGACCAACACCGGGGAGCTGTTTTTT.

The chain employs TRBV6-1 and TRBJ2-7; tentatively, D is TRBD1 (5 bases). Trimming shortened V by 11 bases and J by 0 bases, and 17 bases separated the two germline ends. The germline CDR1 and CDR2 sequences are MNHNS and SASEGT. The CDR3 runs 14 residues. For the CDR3, the DNA is TGTGCCGCTCTCAAGAGCAGGGTCTCCTACGAGCAGTACTTC. Amino acid sequence: CAALKSRVSYEQYF.

The CDR3 protein is CASSEHGTAEETQYF. CDR3 nucleotides: TGTGCCAGCAGTGAACACGGGACAGCTGAAGAGACCCAGTACTTC. V and J are TRBV6-1 and TRBJ2-5; 7 nucleotides match TRBD1. Germline trimming cut 2 bases from V and 3 bases from J; bases unmatched to any gene: 6. CDR3 length equals 15 residues. Per germline, CDR1 MNHNS and CDR2 SASEGT.

This clone was seen a single time. The V gene is TRBV6-4, the J gene TRBJ2-5, with TRBD1 as a possible D gene (6 bases). The V end lost 0 bases, the J end lost 5 bases, and 13 bases lay between the germline ends. Germline loops: CDR1 MRHNA, CDR2 SNTAGT. This CDR3 is built from 15 residues. This CDR3 reads CASSDSGASRETQYF. CDR3 sequence (DNA): TGTGCCAGCAGTGACTCGGGGGCTAGCCGTGAGACCCAGTACTTC.

V gene TRBV6-1 combines with J gene TRBJ1-1; D not certain. CDR1 and CDR2 from the germline V gene are MNHNS and SASEGT. Trimming took off 2 bases at V and 5 bases at J, with 9 bases between the two ends. This CDR3 has 13 amino acids. The DNA for the CDR3 is TGTGCCAGCAGTGAAAGACCACTAACTGAAGCTTTCTTT. Protein sequence: CASSERPLTEAFF.